This is a list of T cell receptor beta chains from one sample in a study of graft-versus-host responses after intestinal transplantation. Method: immunoSEQ multiplex PCR; TCRdb's copy keeps in-frame clones and lacks some. Here the sample spans about 97,000 clones, about 93% being singletons. The sequencing here drew on PBMCs, taken approximately 420 days after intestinal transplant. These receptors all come from a human patient who received an intestinal transplant, so some T cells may come from the graft donor. CDR3s include the opening cysteine and the closing phenylalanine or tryptophan. The D gene is left open where the match is weak. Clone size is not always given. Where it is, it says once, few, many or a class for expanded clones.

V	size	J	D	DNA	CDR3
TRBV7-2	.	TRBJ2-2	.	TGTGCCTCACGGTGGGGCAGCGGGGAGCTGTTTTTT	CASRWGSGELFF
TRBV2	.	TRBJ1-2	.	TGTGCCAGCAGCGACCAAGGAGGGGGCTATGGCTACACCTTC	CASSDQGGGYGYTF
TRBV18	once	TRBJ2-7	.	TGTGCCAGCTCAACCGACAGCTACGAGCAGTACTTC	CASSTDSYEQYF
TRBV27	.	TRBJ1-5	.	TGTGCCAGCAGTTTTCGGATTGGTCAGCCCCAGCATTTT	CASSFRIGQPQHF
TRBV27	.	TRBJ1-5	.	TGTGCCAGCAGTTTATACGCAGGGGGCAATCAGCCCCAGCATTTT	CASSLYAGGNQPQHF
TRBV9	.	TRBJ2-1	TRBD2	TGTGCCAGCAGCGCACGGGGGGACTCCTACAATGAGCAGTTCTTC	CASSARGDSYNEQFF
TRBV5-6	few	TRBJ1-2	.	TGTGCCAGCAGCTTGGGGCCCCCAGGTAATTGGGGCTATGGCTACACCTTC	CASSLGPPGNWGYGYTF
TRBV10-1	few	TRBJ1-1	.	TGCGCCAGCAGCCAAACACAGGGTGCCACTGAAGCTTTCTTT	CASSQTQGATEAFF
TRBV4-1	.	TRBJ2-7	.	TGCGCCAGCAGCCAAGATGCGGCGTCGAGCTCCTACGAGCAGTACTTC	CASSQDAASSSYEQYF
TRBV19	.	TRBJ1-1	.	TGTGCCAGTGGATCCCACGGGGGAAACACTGAAGCTTTCTTT	CASGSHGGNTEAFF
TRBV13	.	TRBJ1-4	.	TGTGCCAGCAGCCCAGGGGCCCGGAGTGAAAAACTGTTTTTT	CASSPGARSEKLFF
TRBV7-9	.	TRBJ1-5	.	TGTGCCAGCAGCTTAGGTGATCAGCCCCAGCATTTT	CASSLGDQPQHF
TRBV5-6	once	TRBJ1-1	.	TGTGCCAGCAGCTTCTGGGACAAAAATAAGGCTTTCTTT	CASSFWDKNKAFF
TRBV19	.	TRBJ1-5	TRBD1	TGTGCCAGTAGTATTGGGAGATCCGGGACAGGAAGGCAGCCCCAGCATTTT	CASSIGRSGTGRQPQHF
TRBV10-2	once	TRBJ1-1	.	TGCGCCAGCAGTGAGGGTCTGAACACTGAAGCTTTCTTT	CASSEGLNTEAFF
TRBV7-9	.	TRBJ2-7	.	TGTGCCAGCAGCCCCCAGCGGGCGCCCTCCTACGAGCAGTACTTC	CASSPQRAPSYEQYF
TRBV5-6	.	TRBJ1-1	.	TGTGCCAGCAGCTTGATGAACACTGAAGCTTTCTTT	CASSLMNTEAFF
TRBV7-9	.	TRBJ1-4	.	TGTGCCAGCACCCCAGGGGACCGCCAAGAAAAACTGTTTTTT	CASTPGDRQEKLFF